Shown below are 22 T cell receptor beta chains from a single sample sequenced in a study of long-term antiretroviral therapy in people with HIV. The libraries were made with immunoSEQ v3.0 at survey level. TCRdb's copy holds only in-frame clones and misses some; the assay was immunoSEQ multiplex PCR. The top ten hold about a fifth of the sample, which has tens of thousands of clones, around 84% seen once. Sequencing used unsorted PBMCs, obtained 0.1 years before starting antiretroviral therapy. The receptors derive from a man between 18 and 29 years old with HIV.

The chain is built from TRBV7-3 and TRBJ1-6; possible D gene TRBD1, 6 bases. V lost 5 bases to trimming and J lost 9 bases, with 14 bases between them. The CDR3 loop spans 14 amino acids. The V gene's germline CDR1 is SGHTA and CDR2 FQGTGA. The CDR3 nucleotides are TGTGCCAGCAGCGAAACAGGGCCTGTTTCACCCCTCCACTTT. Its protein is CASSETGPVSPLHF.

The chain employs TRBV13 and TRBJ2-3, with D perhaps matching TRBD2 (8 bases). CDR1 PRHDT and CDR2 FYEKMQ come from the germline V gene (reference sequence). Trimming took 5 bases from V and 6 from J, leaving 18 bases between them. This CDR3 spans 15 amino acids. The CDR3 DNA reads TGTGCCAGCAGCCCCAGGGGGACTAGTTTCGATACGCAGTATTTT. It is translated as CASSPRGTSFDTQYF.

The chain recombines TRBV11-2 with TRBJ1-1; D is ambiguous. Between the trimmed V and J ends, which lost 4 bases and 1 base, there was a span of 7 bases. The V gene's germline CDR1 is SGHAT and CDR2 FQNNGV. The CDR3 runs to 13 residues. The chain's CDR3 is CASSSRKNTEAFF. The CDR3 bases are TGTGCCAGCAGCTCCCGAAAGAACACTGAAGCTTTCTTT.

The chain employs TRBV6-1 and TRBJ1-4; 7 bases line up with TRBD1. V was pared by 7 bases and J by 2 bases, with 7 bases of the junction left unmatched. The CDR3 loop spans 15 amino acids. Germline V gene sequence: CDR1 MNHNS, CDR2 SASEGT. The CDR3 DNA sequence: TGTGCCAGCATACGACAGGGCGGGACTAATGAAAAACTGTTTTTT. Translating it yields CASIRQGGTNEKLFF.

As for this clone: This specimen includes other DNA sequences encoding the same CDR3. This sequence joins TRBV7-9 and TRBJ1-4; 11 bases agree with TRBD1. CDR1 SEHNR and CDR2 FQNEAQ come from the germline V gene (reference sequence). This CDR3 has 15 residues. J lost 3 bases, V lost 3 bases, and 0 bases had no gene match. CDR3 sequence: CASSLGQGANEKLFF. The DNA of the CDR3 is TGTGCCAGCAGCTTGGGACAGGGGGCTAATGAAAAACTGTTTTTT.

V is TRBV10-3 and J is TRBJ2-7; D is perhaps TRBD2 (5 bases). Germline CDR1 ENHRY, CDR2 SYGVKD. The CDR3 sequence is 15 residues long. Trimming stripped 3 bases from V and 4 bases from J, with 16 bases between. Written as DNA, the CDR3 is TGTGCCATCAGTGATGTGGTAGCGACACGATACGAGCAGTACTTC. Its translation is CAISDVVATRYEQYF.

V usage is TRBV6-5 and J usage is TRBJ1-2; 7 bases match TRBD1. The CDR3 is 11 residues long. The germline V gene encodes CDR1 MNHEY and CDR2 SVGAGI. V lost 6 bases, J lost 7 bases, and 2 bases stayed unmatched. The CDR3 loop is CASRGTAGYTF. In nucleotides, the CDR3 is TGTGCCAGCAGGGGGACAGCTGGCTACACCTTC.

V usage is TRBV5-1 and J usage is TRBJ2-2; 7 nucleotides line up with TRBD2. Germline CDR1 and CDR2: SGHRS and YFSETQ. The CDR3 is made up of 15 amino acids. Losses at the gene ends were 1 base for V and 4 bases for J; bases not matched to a gene: 4. The CDR3, as DNA: TGCGCCAGCAGCTTGAATGGGGGGGTCACCGGGGAGCTGTTTTTT. It yields the protein CASSLNGGVTGELFF.

This clone was observed a few times. V is TRBV5-4 and J is TRBJ1-2; no clear D. Germline assignment: CDR1 SGHNT and CDR2 YYREEE (reference sequence). V was pared by 2 bases and J by 5 bases, with 13 bases between. The CDR3 is 14 amino acids. CDR3 loop: CASSLPGGFYGYTF. As DNA, the CDR3 is TGTGCCAGCAGCTTACCAGGCGGCTTTTATGGCTACACCTTC.

The V call is TRBV27, the J call TRBJ1-5; D ambiguous. Trimming took off 5 bases at V and 1 base at J, with 9 bases between the two ends. CDR1 and CDR2 from the germline V gene are MNHEY and SMNVEV (reference sequence). CDR3 length equals 14 residues. The CDR3 DNA reads TGTGCCAGCAGTCCCCAGTGGAGCAATCAGCCCCAGCATTTT. Translation gives CASSPQWSNQPQHF.

This rearrangement joins TRBV19 to TRBJ2-2; 11 nucleotides line up with TRBD1. The germline V gene has CDR1 LNHDA and CDR2 SQIVND (reference sequence). V was clipped by 3 bases and J by 0 bases; unmatched bases: 3. The CDR3 consists of 17 residues. CDR3 sequence (DNA): TGTGCCAGTAGTATCCTGGGACAGGGGGCGAACACCGGGGAGCTGTTTTTT. Translated, it gives CASSILGQGANTGELFF. The complete variable domain, with remaining parts taken from reference TRBV19 and TRBJ2-2, reads DGGITQSPKYLFRKEGQNVTLSCEQNLNHDAMYWYRQDPGQGLRLIYYSQIVNDFQKGDIAEGYSVSREKKESFPLTVTSAQKNPTAFYLCASSILGQGANTGELFFGEGSRLTVL.

The count of this clone is one. This chain links TRBV15 with TRBJ1-3; D unresolved. V shed 3 bases and J shed 3 bases, with 0 bases lying between them. The CDR3 sequence is 11 residues long. In germline, CDR1 is LNHNV, CDR2 YYDKDF (reference sequence). CDR3 residues: CATSSGNTIYF. The CDR3 DNA reads as TGTGCCACCAGCAGTGGAAACACCATATATTTT.

The sample holds a few counts of this clone. The chain couples TRBV5-1 to TRBJ1-2; D may be TRBD1 (5 bases). The CDR3 is 14 residues long. Looked up from germline, CDR1 is SGHRS and CDR2 is YFSETQ. Between the trimmed V and J ends, which lost 0 bases and 2 bases, there was a span of 8 bases. In DNA, the CDR3 is TGCGCCAGCAGCTTGGCCGGGGGAAACTATGGCTACACCTTC. Translation: CASSLAGGNYGYTF. Combining the CDR3 with reference TRBV5-1 and TRBJ1-2 gives the whole variable domain KAGVTQTPRYLIKTRGQQVTLSCSPISGHRSVSWYQQTPGQGLQFLFEYFSETQRNKGNFPGRFSGRQFSNSRSEMNVSTLELGDSALYLCASSLAGGNYGYTFGSGTRLTVV.

Concerning this clone: One end of the junction does not line up with germline, which may come from a read error. The J gene is TRBJ2-7, the V gene TRBV2; D ambiguous. In germline, CDR1 is SNHLY, CDR2 FYNNEI. CDR3 length: 15 residues. The CDR3 DNA reads TGTGCCAGCAGTGAAGGTGTGGTAAGCTCCCACGAGCAGTACTTC. This translates into CASSEGVVSSHEQYF. Filled out from reference TRBV2 and TRBJ2-7, the complete variable domain reads EPEVTQTPSHQVTQMGQEVILRCVPISNHLYFYWYRQILGQKVEFLVSFYNNEISEKSEIFDDQFSVERPDGSNFTLKIRSTKLEDSAMYFCASSEGVVSSHEQYFGPGTRLTVT.

This clone was seen once. The chain is built from TRBV7-2 and TRBJ1-6, with D maybe TRBD1 (5 bases). Trimming stripped 5 bases from V and 5 bases from J, with 19 bases between. CDR1 is SGHTA and CDR2 is FQGNSA in the germline V gene. The CDR3 has 17 residues. The CDR3 protein is CASSPGMGAGDNSPLHF. The CDR3 DNA reads as TGTGCCAGCAGCCCAGGGATGGGTGCCGGGGATAATTCACCCCTCCACTTT.

The chain is built from TRBV30 and TRBJ2-3; D is ambiguous. The CDR3 sequence is 12 residues long. V dropped 4 bases and J dropped 2 bases, with 7 bases sitting between them. Germline lookup yields CDR1 GTSNPN and CDR2 SVGIG (reference sequence). CDR3 protein: CAWMPVTDTQYF. The CDR3 DNA sequence: TGTGCCTGGATGCCTGTCACAGATACGCAGTATTTT.

The rearrangement links TRBV16 to TRBJ1-2; D call uncertain. The CDR3 runs to 14 residues. Germline V CDR1 and CDR2: KGHSY, FQNENV. Deletions cut 0 bases from V and 8 bases from J, with 13 bases between. The CDR3: CASSQSREEGGYTF. CDR3 nucleotide sequence: TGTGCCAGCAGCCAATCGAGAGAGGAGGGCGGCTACACCTTC.

This clone has just a few counts. This chain joins TRBV2 and TRBJ2-5; tentative D call: TRBD2 (5 bases). The CDR3 covers 13 residues. Germline V CDR1 and CDR2: SNHLY, FYNNEI. The V end lost 8 bases, the J end lost 5 bases, and 15 bases lay between the germline ends. The CDR3 bases are TGTGCCAGCTGGGTGGGTTCGGGGGAGACCCAGTACTTC. Translation gives CASWVGSGETQYF. Looking up the rest from reference TRBV2 and TRBJ2-5 gives the full variable domain: EPEVTQTPSHQVTQMGQEVILRCVPISNHLYFYWYRQILGQKVEFLVSFYNNEISEKSEIFDDQFSVERPDGSNFTLKIRSTKLEDSAMYFCASWVGSGETQYFGPGTRLLVL.

This clone was recorded once. The chain joins TRBV27 to TRBJ2-7; 7 nucleotides match TRBD1. After removal of 5 bases from V and 1 base from J, the junction contained 11 bases not matched to a gene. The V gene's germline CDR1 is MNHEY and CDR2 SMNVEV (reference sequence). The CDR3 spans 16 residues. CDR3 sequence (DNA): TGTGCCAGCAGTGCAATGATGGGACAGCTTTCCTACGAGCAGTACTTC. This gives the protein CASSAMMGQLSYEQYF.

The chain is built from TRBV4-2 and TRBJ2-7; D not certain. CDR1 and CDR2 (germline): LGHNA, YNFKEQ. V was cut by 1 base and J by 2 bases, with 12 bases left in between. The CDR3 spans 15 residues. This CDR3 reads CASSQAPDGPYEQYF. The CDR3, as DNA: TGTGCCAGCAGCCAAGCTCCGGACGGACCCTACGAGCAGTACTTC.

The chain couples TRBV25-1 to TRBJ1-2; D may be TRBD1 (5 bases). This CDR3 is 15 amino acids long. Germline CDR1 is MGHDK and CDR2 is SYGVNS. The V gene lost 5 bases and the J gene lost 1 base, with 14 bases spanning the gap. The CDR3 nucleotides are TGTGCCAGCAGTCCGCCGGGACGGAATAACTATGGCTACACCTTC. Amino acid sequence: CASSPPGRNNYGYTF.

V is TRBV28 and J is TRBJ1-4, with a tentative D call TRBD1 (6 bases). CDR3 length: 12 residues. Trimming removed 8 bases from V and 10 bases from J, with 14 bases in between. The germline gives CDR1 MDHEN, CDR2 SYDVKM. In DNA, the CDR3 is TGTGCCAGCGGGGGCCCTACGGGAAAACTGTTTTTT. Translated: CASGGPTGKLFF. The whole variable domain, filled in from reference TRBV28 and TRBJ1-4, reads DVKVTQSSRYLVKRTGEKVFLECVQDMDHENMFWYRQDPGLGLRLIYFSYDVKMKEKGDIPEGYSVSREKKERFSLILESASTNQTSMYLCASGGPTGKLFFGSGTQLSVL.